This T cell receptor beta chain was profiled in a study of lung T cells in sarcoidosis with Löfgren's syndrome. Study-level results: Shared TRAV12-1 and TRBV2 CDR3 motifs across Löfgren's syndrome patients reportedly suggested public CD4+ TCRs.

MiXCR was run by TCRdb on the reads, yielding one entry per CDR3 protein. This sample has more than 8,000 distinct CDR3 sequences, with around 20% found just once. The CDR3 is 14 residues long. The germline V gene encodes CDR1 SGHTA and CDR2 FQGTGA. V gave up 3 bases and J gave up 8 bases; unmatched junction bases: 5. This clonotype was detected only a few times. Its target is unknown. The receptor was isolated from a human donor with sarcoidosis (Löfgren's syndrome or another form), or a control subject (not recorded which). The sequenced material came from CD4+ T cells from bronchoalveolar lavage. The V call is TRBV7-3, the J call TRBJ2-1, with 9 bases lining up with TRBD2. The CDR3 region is CASSLGLATDEQFF. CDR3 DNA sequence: TGTGCCAGCAGCTTGGGACTAGCAACGGATGAGCAGTTCTTC.